The 4 T cell receptor beta chains given below trace back to one sample, sequenced in a study of blood T cell repertoires in COVID-19. Here immunoSEQ multiplex PCR was the method, and the copy in TCRdb shows in-frame clones only, minus some. Of some 130,000 clones in the sample, 70% to 90% were seen once. Specimen: PBMCs or T cells enriched from blood (not recorded which). Receptors originate from a woman between 45 and 65 years old who had recovered from COVID-19.

The V gene is TRBV13, the J gene TRBJ2-2; TRBD1 matches at 7 bases. Trimming at V came to 3 bases and at J to 0 bases, leaving 1 base not matched to a gene. The germline V gene encodes CDR1 PRHDT and CDR2 FYEKMQ (reference sequence). The CDR3 length is 15 residues. The CDR3 region is CASSFGTANTGELFF. In DNA, the CDR3 is TGTGCCAGCAGCTTTGGGACAGCGAACACCGGGGAGCTGTTTTTT.

The chain has TRBV4-1 and TRBJ2-1, with D tentatively TRBD2 (5 bases). The CDR3 has 16 residues. Trimming cost V 1 base and J 3 bases, with 13 bases left between them. The germline CDR1 and CDR2 sequences are MGHRA and YSYEKL. CDR3 in DNA: TGCGCCAGCAGCCAAGGAGCGGCGCCAATCTACAATGAGCAGTTCTTC. Residues: CASSQGAAPIYNEQFF.

The count of this clone is one. The chain employs TRBV10-2 and TRBJ1-2; D possibly corresponds to TRBD1 (6 bases). This CDR3 comprises 16 residues. V was trimmed by 3 bases and J by 0 bases, leaving 14 bases between them. The germline V gene encodes CDR1 WSHSY and CDR2 SAAADI. The CDR3 region has the DNA TGCGCCAGCAGTGATAGGGGGGGGGCCACTAACTATGGCTACACCTTC. Its translation is CASSDRGGATNYGYTF.

This clone showed up just once. This chain connects TRBV11-3 to TRBJ2-7, with 9 positions matching TRBD1. This CDR3 is 14 amino acids long. The trim removed 5 bases at V and 3 bases at J, leaving 5 bases unmatched. CDR1 is SGHNT, CDR2 YENEEA, per germline. The CDR3 reads CASSRGGQGYEQYF. CDR3 sequence (DNA): TGTGCCAGCAGCCGCGGGGGACAGGGCTACGAGCAGTACTTC.